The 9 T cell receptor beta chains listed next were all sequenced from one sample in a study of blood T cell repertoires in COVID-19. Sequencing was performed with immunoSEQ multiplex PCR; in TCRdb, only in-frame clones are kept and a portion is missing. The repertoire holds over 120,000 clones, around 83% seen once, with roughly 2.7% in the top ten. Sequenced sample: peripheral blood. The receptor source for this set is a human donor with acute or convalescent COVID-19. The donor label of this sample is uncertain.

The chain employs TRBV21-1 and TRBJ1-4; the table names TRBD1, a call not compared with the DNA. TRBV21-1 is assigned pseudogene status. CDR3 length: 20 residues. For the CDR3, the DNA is TGTGCCAGCAGCCTACAACCAACAGGGTCGAGGGACGGAGCGAATGAAAAACTGTTTTTT. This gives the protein CASSLQPTGSRDGANEKLFF.

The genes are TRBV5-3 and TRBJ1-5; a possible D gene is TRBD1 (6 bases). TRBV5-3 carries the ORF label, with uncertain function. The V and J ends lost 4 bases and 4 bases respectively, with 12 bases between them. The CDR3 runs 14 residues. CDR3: CARSTRDKNQPQHF. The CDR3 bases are TGTGCCAGAAGCACAAGGGACAAGAATCAGCCCCAGCATTTT.

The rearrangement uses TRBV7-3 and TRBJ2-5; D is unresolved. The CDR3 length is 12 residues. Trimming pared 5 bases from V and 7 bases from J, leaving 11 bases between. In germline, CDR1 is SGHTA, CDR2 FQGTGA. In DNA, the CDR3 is TGTGCCAGCAGCCCAACTCTAGGGACCCAGTACTTC. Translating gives CASSPTLGTQYF.

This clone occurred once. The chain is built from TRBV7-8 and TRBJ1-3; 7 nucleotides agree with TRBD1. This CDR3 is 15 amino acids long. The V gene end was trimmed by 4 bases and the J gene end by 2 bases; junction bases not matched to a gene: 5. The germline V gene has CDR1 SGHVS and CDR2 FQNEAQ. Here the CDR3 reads CASSSLTGTGNTIYF. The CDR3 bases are TGTGCCAGCAGCTCCCTGACAGGGACTGGAAACACCATATATTTT. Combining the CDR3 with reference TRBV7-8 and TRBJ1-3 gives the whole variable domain GAGVSQSPRYKVAKRGQDVALRCDPISGHVSLFWYQQALGQGPEFLTYFQNEAQLDKSGLPSDRFFAERPEGSVSTLKIQRTQQEDSAVYLCASSSLTGTGNTIYFGEGSWLTVV.

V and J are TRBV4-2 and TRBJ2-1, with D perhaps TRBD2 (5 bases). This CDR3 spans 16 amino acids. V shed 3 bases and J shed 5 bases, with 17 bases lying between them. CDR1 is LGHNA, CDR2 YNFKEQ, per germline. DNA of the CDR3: TGTGCCAGCAGCCAGTCCGGAGCGGAAGGCCACAATGAGCAGTTCTTC. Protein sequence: CASSQSGAEGHNEQFF.

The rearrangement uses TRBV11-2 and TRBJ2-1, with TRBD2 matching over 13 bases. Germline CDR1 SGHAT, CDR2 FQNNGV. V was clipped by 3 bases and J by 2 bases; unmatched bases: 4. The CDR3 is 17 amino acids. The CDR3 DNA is TGTGCCAGCAGCTTGAGGACTAGCGGGAGCCCCTACAATGAGCAGTTCTTC. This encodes CASSLRTSGSPYNEQFF.

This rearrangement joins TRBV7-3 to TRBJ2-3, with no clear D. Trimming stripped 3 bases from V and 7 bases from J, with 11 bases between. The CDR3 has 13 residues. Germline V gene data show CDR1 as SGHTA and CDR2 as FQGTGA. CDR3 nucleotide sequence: TGTGCCAGCAGCTTCACAGTCCCGAATACGCAGTATTTT. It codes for CASSFTVPNTQYF.

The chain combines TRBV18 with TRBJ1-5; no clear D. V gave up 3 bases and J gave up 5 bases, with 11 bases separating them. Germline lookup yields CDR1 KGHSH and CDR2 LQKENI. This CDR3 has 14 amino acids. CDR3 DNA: TGTGCCAGCTCACCGGAGGGATTTTATCAGCCCCAGCATTTT. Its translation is CASSPEGFYQPQHF.

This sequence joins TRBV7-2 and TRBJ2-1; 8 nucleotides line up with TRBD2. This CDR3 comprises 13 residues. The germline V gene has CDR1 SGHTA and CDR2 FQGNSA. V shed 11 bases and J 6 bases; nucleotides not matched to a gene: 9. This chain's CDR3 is CASVAGMSNEQFF. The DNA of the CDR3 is TGTGCCTCGGTAGCGGGGATGTCCAATGAGCAGTTCTTC. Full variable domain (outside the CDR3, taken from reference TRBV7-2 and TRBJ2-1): GAGVSQSPSNKVTEKGKDVELRCDPISGHTALYWYRQSLGQGLEFLIYFQGNSAPDKSGLPSDRFSAERTGGSVSTLTIQRTQQEDSAVYLCASVAGMSNEQFFGPGTRLTVL.